The 26 T cell receptor beta chains below all came from one sample that was sequenced in a study of CD8 T cells in ankylosing spondylitis. TCRdb used MiXCR to reprocess the 5' RACE reads, holding one entry per CDR3 protein. The sample contains hundreds of thousands of distinct CDR3 sequences, about a quarter of which appear only once. Sequenced sample: blood, either unsorted or a sorted T cell fraction (not recorded which). The receptor set was obtained from a male donor with ankylosing spondylitis or in good health (not recorded which).

This chain links TRBV29-1 with TRBJ2-5; D may be TRBD1 or TRBD2 (5 bases each). V was shortened by 1 base and J by 6 bases, with 12 bases between the two germline ends. There are 13 residues in the CDR3. Germline CDR1 is SQVTM and CDR2 is ANQGSEA. The CDR3 loop is CSVEVLWGQTQYF. The CDR3 coding sequence is TGCAGCGTTGAAGTTTTGTGGGGACAGACCCAGTACTTC.

The chain recombines TRBV6-5 with TRBJ1-1; unclear D gene. Germline lookup yields CDR1 MNHEY and CDR2 SVGAGI. The CDR3 extends over 11 amino acids. Trimming took 8 bases from V and 10 from J, leaving 14 bases between them. The CDR3 protein is CASGPIDPAFF. The CDR3 coding sequence is TGTGCCAGCGGACCGATCGACCCAGCTTTCTTT.

The table lists this clonotype with many counts. The J gene is TRBJ2-6, the V gene TRBV11-2, with D uncertain. The V gene lost 1 base and the J gene lost 0 bases, with 7 bases spanning the gap. The CDR3 runs 16 residues. The germline V gene has CDR1 SGHAT and CDR2 FQNNGV. The CDR3 sequence: CASSLAPGSGANVLTF. CDR3 DNA sequence: TGTGCCAGCAGCTTAGCCCCCGGCTCTGGGGCCAACGTCCTGACTTTC.

This chain joins TRBV6-5 and TRBJ2-3, with a possible D match to TRBD2 (5 bases). The CDR3 loop spans 15 amino acids. Trimming pared 0 bases from V and 5 bases from J, leaving 12 bases between. CDR1 is MNHEY and CDR2 is SVGAGI in the germline V gene. The CDR3 here is CASSYSVTRRDTQYF. The CDR3 region has the DNA TGTGCCAGCAGTTACTCGGTCACTAGACGAGATACGCAGTATTTT.

This clonotype occurred many times. This rearrangement joins TRBV6-2 or TRBV6-3 to TRBJ2-2; no firm D call. V lost 6 bases and J lost 0, with 14 bases in between. Germline CDR1 and CDR2: MNHEY and SVGEGT. The CDR3 has 16 residues. As DNA, the CDR3 is TGTGCCAGCAGCCCTCCCGATTCCCCGAACACCGGGGAGCTGTTTTTT. Translated, it gives CASSPPDSPNTGELFF.

This clonotype has a handful of counts. The chain uses TRBV5-1 and TRBJ2-5, with a possible D match to TRBD2 (6 bases). V dropped 5 bases and J dropped 5 bases, with 16 bases sitting between them. Germline CDR1 SGHRS, CDR2 YFSETQ. The CDR3 spans 14 residues. DNA for the CDR3: TGCGCCAGCAGGGAGACTAGTTACCGGGAGACCCAGTACTTC. As protein: CASRETSYRETQYF. Looking up the rest from reference TRBV5-1 and TRBJ2-5 gives the full variable domain: KAGVTQTPRYLIKTRGQQVTLSCSPISGHRSVSWYQQTPGQGLQFLFEYFSETQRNKGNFPGRFSGRQFSNSRSEMNVSTLELGDSALYLCASRETSYRETQYFGPGTRLLVL.

This rearrangement joins TRBV10-3 to TRBJ2-1; the D gene is possibly TRBD2 (6 bases). The CDR3 consists of 12 residues. V was shortened by 7 bases and J by 7 bases, with 11 bases between the two germline ends. CDR1 is ENHRY, CDR2 SYGVKD, per germline. CDR3 sequence reads: CAIKQSGNEQFF. Written as DNA, the CDR3 is TGTGCCATCAAACAGAGCGGGAATGAGCAGTTCTTC.

This clonotype has at least ten counts. The chain joins TRBV20-1 to TRBJ2-3; D is unclear. V was clipped by 1 base and J by 2 bases, with 4 bases between them. The CDR3 totals 12 residues. The germline V gene encodes CDR1 DFQATT and CDR2 SNEGSKA (reference sequence). CDR3 sequence: CSARVDTDTQYF. CDR3 nucleotides: TGCAGTGCTAGAGTCGACACAGATACGCAGTATTTT.

This chain uses TRBV12-3 or TRBV12-4 with TRBJ1-2; 7 bases match TRBD1. Germline trimming cut 4 bases from V and 2 bases from J; bases unmatched to any gene: 10. This CDR3 is built from 16 residues. The CDR3 here is CASSSGDRDGNYGYTF. Here the CDR3 DNA reads TGTGCCAGCAGTTCGGGTGACAGGGACGGGAACTATGGCTACACCTTC.

The gene calls are TRBV7-3 and TRBJ1-2; possible D gene TRBD1, 5 bases. Germline CDR1 reads SGHTA; CDR2 reads FQGTGA. V lost 4 bases, J lost 8 bases, and 17 bases lay in between. The CDR3 covers 14 residues. The CDR3 DNA reads TGTGCCAGCAGCTCGAGGACGGGGGAAGGCGGCTACACCTTC. Amino acids: CASSSRTGEGGYTF.

This clonotype occurred many times. This chain links TRBV2 with TRBJ2-5; TRBD1 matches at 11 bases. The trim removed 6 bases at V and 2 bases at J, leaving 2 bases unmatched. CDR1 and CDR2 (germline): SNHLY, FYNNEI. The CDR3 sequence is 14 residues long. The CDR3 loop reads CASRGTGGQETQYF. CDR3 DNA sequence: TGTGCCAGCAGGGGGACAGGGGGGCAAGAGACCCAGTACTTC. The whole variable domain, remainder taken from reference TRBV2 and TRBJ2-5, is EPEVTQTPSHQVTQMGQEVILRCVPISNHLYFYWYRQILGQKVEFLVSFYNNEISEKSEIFDDQFSVERPDGSNFTLKIRSTKLEDSAMYFCASRGTGGQETQYFGPGTRLLVL.

In its sample, this clonotype was seen a few times. The genes are TRBV4-3 and TRBJ2-3; 9 bases align to TRBD1. Looked up from germline, CDR1 is LGHNA and CDR2 is YSLEER. J gave up 4 bases and V 0 bases, and 8 bases lay outside the gene matches. CDR3 length: 17 residues. DNA of the CDR3: TGCGCCAGCAGCCAAGATTCCGGGACAGGGCGCCCAGATACGCAGTATTTT. Translating it yields CASSQDSGTGRPDTQYF.

The chain has TRBV29-1 and TRBJ2-5; a possible D gene is TRBD2 (5 bases). Germline CDR1 and CDR2: SQVTM and ANQGSEA. CDR3 length equals 14 residues. With 6 bases removed from V and 2 bases from J, the gap between germline ends came to 16 bases. CDR3 sequence (DNA): TGCAGCGTGGCCCGTGGCGGGCCTCAAGAGACCCAGTACTTC. It is translated as CSVARGGPQETQYF.

This clonotype was seen many times. The chain has TRBV5-5 and TRBJ2-5; the D call may be TRBD1 or TRBD2 (5 bases each). Germline CDR1 SGHKS, CDR2 YYEKEE (reference sequence). The CDR3 is made up of 15 amino acids. V was cut by 4 bases and J by 2 bases, with 15 bases left in between. For the CDR3, the DNA is TGTGCCAGCAGCCGCCTCGGGGCGGAACAAGAGACCCAGTACTTC. Translating it yields CASSRLGAEQETQYF.

This clonotype was recorded many times. The chain links TRBV5-1 to TRBJ2-1; 12 bases map to TRBD2. The CDR3 is 16 residues long. Germline-derived CDR1 and CDR2 are SGHRS and YFSETQ. V shed 3 bases and J 6 bases; nucleotides not matched to a gene: 7. The CDR3 coding sequence is TGCGCCAGCAGCTCGCCACTAGCGGGAGGTAGCAATGAGCAGTTCTTC. Translation: CASSSPLAGGSNEQFF.

In the case of this clonotype: A much more abundant neighbour one base away suggests this may be a read error. CDR3 DNA sequence: TGTGCCAGCATCTACTCCGGGGCCTACGAGCAGTACTTC. Its translation: CASIYSGAYEQYF. V is TRBV6-5 and J is TRBJ2-7; TRBD2 might be the D (5 bases). The germline V gene has CDR1 MNHEY and CDR2 SVGAGI. The CDR3 runs to 13 residues. Trimming removed 7 bases from V and 2 bases from J, with 12 bases in between.

V and J are TRBV20-1 and TRBJ2-3, with 8 nucleotides matching TRBD2. The junction had 1 base not matched to a gene; V was cut back by 0 bases and J by 2 bases. The CDR3 runs to 14 residues. Per the germline V gene, CDR1 is DFQATT and CDR2 is SNEGSKA (reference sequence). Written as DNA, the CDR3 is TGCAGTGCTAGAGATAGCGGGACCACAGATACGCAGTATTTT. Protein: CSARDSGTTDTQYF.

V usage is TRBV6-1 and J usage is TRBJ2-7, with TRBD1 matching over 9 bases. Germline V gene data show CDR1 as MNHNS and CDR2 as SASEGT. There are 14 residues in the CDR3. V gave up 8 bases and J gave up 5 bases; unmatched junction bases: 10. This CDR3 reads CASAMTDRGNEQYF. The CDR3 bases are TGTGCCAGCGCCATGACGGACAGGGGAAACGAGCAGTACTTC.

The V call is TRBV20-1, the J call TRBJ2-3; no clear D gene. Trimming cost V 1 base and J 5 bases, with 4 bases left between them. CDR3 size: 11 residues. Germline assignment: CDR1 DFQATT and CDR2 SNEGSKA (reference sequence). CDR3 sequence (DNA): TGCAGTGCTAGAGTGGGAGATACGCAGTATTTT. Residues: CSARVGDTQYF.

The chain combines TRBV2 with TRBJ2-4; weak D call: TRBD2 (6 bases). This CDR3 spans 16 amino acids. Trimming shortened V by 0 bases and J by 0 bases, and 9 bases separated the two germline ends. Looked up from germline, CDR1 is SNHLY and CDR2 is FYNNEI. The CDR3 region is CASSEATGVAKNIQYF. DNA for the CDR3: TGTGCCAGCAGTGAAGCTACGGGGGTAGCCAAAAACATTCAGTACTTC.

This clonotype was detected a few times. This sequence joins TRBV29-1 and TRBJ2-6; no definite D call. Trimming cost V 0 bases and J 0 bases, with 15 bases left between them. The CDR3 consists of 18 residues. From germline, CDR1 is SQVTM and CDR2 ANQGSEA. The CDR3 reads CSVEDLELISSGANVLTF. DNA of the CDR3: TGCAGCGTTGAAGATCTCGAGTTAATTAGCTCTGGGGCCAACGTCCTGACTTTC.

This clonotype occurred many times. The CDR3 sequence: CASSEPSNTGELFF. DNA of the CDR3: TGTGCCAGCAGTGAGCCCTCGAACACCGGGGAGCTGTTTTTT. This chain links TRBV6-1 with TRBJ2-2; D gene unclear. The CDR3 is 14 amino acids. V was cut by 3 bases and J by 0 bases, with 5 bases left in between. Per germline, CDR1 MNHNS and CDR2 SASEGT.

This clonotype was detected ten times or more. This chain joins TRBV29-1 and TRBJ1-1; D possibly corresponds to TRBD1 (5 bases). In germline, CDR1 is SQVTM, CDR2 ANQGSEA. V was trimmed by 4 bases and J by 3 bases, leaving 15 bases between them. The CDR3 loop spans 14 amino acids. The DNA of the CDR3 is TGCAGCGTTGTATCGAAGGGGATCTACACTGAAGCTTTCTTT. This sequence encodes CSVVSKGIYTEAFF.

There are a few counts of this clonotype. The V call is TRBV20-1, the J call TRBJ2-7; 10 bases are a match to TRBD2. Trimming took 6 bases from V and 0 from J; bases not matched to a gene: 8. This CDR3 is built from 15 residues. Germline V gene data show CDR1 as DFQATT and CDR2 as SNEGSKA (reference sequence). The CDR3 here is CSASPSGRTSYEQYF. Written as DNA, the CDR3 is TGCAGTGCCAGCCCTAGCGGGAGAACCTCCTACGAGCAGTACTTC.

The chain is built from TRBV29-1 and TRBJ2-7; TRBD2 aligns across 7 bases. The CDR3 extends over 13 amino acids. The V gene end was trimmed by 7 bases and the J gene end by 1 base; junction bases not matched to a gene: 7. Looked up from germline, CDR1 is SQVTM and CDR2 is ANQGSEA. CDR3 in DNA: TGCAGCGGTGGTAGCGGGCCATCCTACGAGCAGTACTTC. Translated, it gives CSGGSGPSYEQYF.

This clonotype turned up a few times. This chain uses TRBV29-1 with TRBJ1-1, with 7 positions matching TRBD1. Germline CDR1 reads SQVTM; CDR2 reads ANQGSEA. The V gene end was trimmed by 6 bases and the J gene end by 4 bases; junction bases not matched to a gene: 5. The CDR3 spans 12 residues. The CDR3: CSVATGVTEAFF. DNA for the CDR3: TGCAGCGTCGCCACAGGGGTCACTGAAGCTTTCTTT.